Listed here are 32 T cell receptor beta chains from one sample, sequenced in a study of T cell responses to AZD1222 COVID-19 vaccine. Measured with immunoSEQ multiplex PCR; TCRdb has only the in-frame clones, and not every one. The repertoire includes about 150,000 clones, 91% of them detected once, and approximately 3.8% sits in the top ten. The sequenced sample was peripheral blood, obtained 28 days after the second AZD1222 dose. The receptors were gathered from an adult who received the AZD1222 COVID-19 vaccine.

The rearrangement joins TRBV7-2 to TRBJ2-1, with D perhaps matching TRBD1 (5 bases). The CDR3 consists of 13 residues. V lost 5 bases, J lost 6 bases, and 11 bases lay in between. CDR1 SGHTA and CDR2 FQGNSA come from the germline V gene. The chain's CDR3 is CASSAKDSNEQFF. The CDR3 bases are TGTGCCAGCAGCGCCAAAGACAGCAATGAGCAGTTCTTC.

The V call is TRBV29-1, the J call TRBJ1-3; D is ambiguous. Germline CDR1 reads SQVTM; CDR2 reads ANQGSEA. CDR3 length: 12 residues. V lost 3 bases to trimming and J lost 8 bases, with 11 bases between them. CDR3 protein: CSVEAGLDTIYF. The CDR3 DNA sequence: TGCAGCGTTGAGGCGGGGTTGGACACCATATATTTT. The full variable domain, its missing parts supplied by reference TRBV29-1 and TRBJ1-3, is SAVISQKPSRDICQRGTSLTIQCQVDSQVTMMFWYRQQPGQSLTLIATANQGSEATYESGFVIDKFPISRPNLTFSTLTVSNMSPEDSSIYLCSVEAGLDTIYFGEGSWLTVV.

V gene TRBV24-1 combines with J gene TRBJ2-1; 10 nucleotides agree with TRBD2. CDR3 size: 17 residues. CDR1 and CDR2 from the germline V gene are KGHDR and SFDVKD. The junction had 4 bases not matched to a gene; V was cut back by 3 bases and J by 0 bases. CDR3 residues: CATSDGSGRSSYNEQFF. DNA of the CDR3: TGTGCCACCAGTGATGGTAGCGGGAGGAGCTCCTACAATGAGCAGTTCTTC.

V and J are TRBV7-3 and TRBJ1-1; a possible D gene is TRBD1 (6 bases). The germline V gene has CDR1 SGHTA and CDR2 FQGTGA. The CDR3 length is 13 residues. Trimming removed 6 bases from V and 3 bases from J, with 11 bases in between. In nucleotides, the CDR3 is TGTGCCAGCAGTCAACAGGGTGACACTGAAGCTTTCTTT. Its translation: CASSQQGDTEAFF.

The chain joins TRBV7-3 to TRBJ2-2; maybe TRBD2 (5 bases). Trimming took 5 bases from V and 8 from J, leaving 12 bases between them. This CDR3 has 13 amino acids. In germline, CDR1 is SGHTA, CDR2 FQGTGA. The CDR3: CASSPRSGGELFF. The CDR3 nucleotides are TGTGCCAGCAGCCCCCGGTCGGGGGGGGAGCTGTTTTTT.

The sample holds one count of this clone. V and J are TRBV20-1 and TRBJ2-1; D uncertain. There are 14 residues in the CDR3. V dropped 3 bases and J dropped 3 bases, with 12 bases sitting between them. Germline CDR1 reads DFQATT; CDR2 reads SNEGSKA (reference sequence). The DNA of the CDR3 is TGCAGTGCTAGTTTTGCGGAGTTCTACAATGAGCAGTTCTTC. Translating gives CSASFAEFYNEQFF.

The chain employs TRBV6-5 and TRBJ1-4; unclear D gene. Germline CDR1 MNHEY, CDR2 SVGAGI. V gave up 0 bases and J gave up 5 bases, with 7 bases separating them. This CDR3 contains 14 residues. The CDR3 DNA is TGTGCCAGCAGTTACTCATACGGCAATGAAAAACTGTTTTTT. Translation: CASSYSYGNEKLFF.

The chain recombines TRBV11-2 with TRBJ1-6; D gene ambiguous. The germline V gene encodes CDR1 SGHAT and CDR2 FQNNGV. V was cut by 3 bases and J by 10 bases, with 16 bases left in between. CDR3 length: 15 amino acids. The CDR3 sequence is CASSLVADRYSPLHF. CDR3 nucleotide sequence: TGTGCCAGCAGCTTGGTCGCAGATAGGTACTCACCCCTCCACTTT.

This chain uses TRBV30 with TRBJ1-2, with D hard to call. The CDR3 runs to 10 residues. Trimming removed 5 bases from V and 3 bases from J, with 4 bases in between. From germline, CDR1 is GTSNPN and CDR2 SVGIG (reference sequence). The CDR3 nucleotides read TGTGCCTGGGGAGACTATGGCTACACCTTC. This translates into CAWGDYGYTF.

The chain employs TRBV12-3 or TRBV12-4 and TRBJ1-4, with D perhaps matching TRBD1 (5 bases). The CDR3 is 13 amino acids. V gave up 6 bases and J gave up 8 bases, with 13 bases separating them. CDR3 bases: TGTGCCAGCAGATCAGGGCCCCGAGAAAAACTGTTTTTT. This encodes CASRSGPREKLFF.

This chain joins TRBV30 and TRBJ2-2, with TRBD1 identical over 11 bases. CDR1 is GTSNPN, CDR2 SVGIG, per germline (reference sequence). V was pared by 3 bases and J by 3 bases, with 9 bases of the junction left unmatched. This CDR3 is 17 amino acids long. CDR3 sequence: CAWRVRDRGIYTGELFF. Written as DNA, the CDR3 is TGTGCCTGGAGAGTAAGGGACAGGGGGATCTACACCGGGGAGCTGTTTTTT. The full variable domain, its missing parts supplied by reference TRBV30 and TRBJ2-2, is SQTIHQWPATLVQPVGSPLSLECTVEGTSNPNLYWYRQAAGRGLQLLFYSVGIGQISSEVPQNLSASRPQDRQFILSSKKLLLSDSGFYLCAWRVRDRGIYTGELFFGEGSRLTVL.

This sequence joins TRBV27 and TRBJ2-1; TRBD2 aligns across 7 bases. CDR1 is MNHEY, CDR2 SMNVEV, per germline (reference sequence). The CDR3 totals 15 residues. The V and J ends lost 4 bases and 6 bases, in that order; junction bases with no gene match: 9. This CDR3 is CASSSLSTSLNEQFF. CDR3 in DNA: TGTGCCAGCAGTTCCCTCTCGACTAGCCTCAATGAGCAGTTCTTC.

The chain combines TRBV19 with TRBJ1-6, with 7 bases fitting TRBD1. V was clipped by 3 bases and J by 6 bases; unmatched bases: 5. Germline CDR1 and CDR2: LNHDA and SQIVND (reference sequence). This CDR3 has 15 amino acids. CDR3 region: CASSIGDSANSPLHF. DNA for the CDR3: TGTGCCAGTAGTATCGGGGACAGTGCTAATTCACCCCTCCACTTT.

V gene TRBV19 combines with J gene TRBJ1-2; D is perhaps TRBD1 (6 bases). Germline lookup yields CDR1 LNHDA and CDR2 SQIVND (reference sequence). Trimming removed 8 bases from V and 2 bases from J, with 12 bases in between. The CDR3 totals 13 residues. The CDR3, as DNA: TGTGCCAGTGCGGACAGTCAGAACTATGGCTACACCTTC. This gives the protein CASADSQNYGYTF.

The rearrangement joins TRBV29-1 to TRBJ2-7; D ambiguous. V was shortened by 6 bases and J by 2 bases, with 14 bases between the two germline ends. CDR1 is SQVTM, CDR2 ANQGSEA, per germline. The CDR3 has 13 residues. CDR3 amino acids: CSVARSGTYEQYF. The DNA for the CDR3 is TGCAGCGTGGCCCGCAGTGGGACCTACGAGCAGTACTTC.

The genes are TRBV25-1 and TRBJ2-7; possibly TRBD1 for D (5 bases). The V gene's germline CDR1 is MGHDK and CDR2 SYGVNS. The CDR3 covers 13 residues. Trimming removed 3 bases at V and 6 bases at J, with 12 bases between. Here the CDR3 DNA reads TGTGCCAGCAGTGAGGGGCTAGTAGGCGAGCAGTACTTC. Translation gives CASSEGLVGEQYF.

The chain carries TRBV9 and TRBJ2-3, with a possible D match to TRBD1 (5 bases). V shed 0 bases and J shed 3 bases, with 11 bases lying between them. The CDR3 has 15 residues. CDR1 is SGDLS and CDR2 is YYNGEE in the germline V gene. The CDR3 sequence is CASSVEGLGTDTQYF. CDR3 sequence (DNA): TGTGCCAGCAGCGTAGAGGGGTTGGGTACAGATACGCAGTATTTT. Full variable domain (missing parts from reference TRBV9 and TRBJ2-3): DSGVTQTPKHLITATGQRVTLRCSPRSGDLSVYWYQQSLDQGLQFLIQYYNGEERAKGNILERFSAQQFPDLHSELNLSSLELGDSALYFCASSVEGLGTDTQYFGPGTRLTVL.

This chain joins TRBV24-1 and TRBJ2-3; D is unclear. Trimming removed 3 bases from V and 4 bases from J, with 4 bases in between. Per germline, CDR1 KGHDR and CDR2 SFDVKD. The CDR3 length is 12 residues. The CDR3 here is CATSDHPDTQYF. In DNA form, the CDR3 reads TGTGCCACCAGTGATCACCCAGATACGCAGTATTTT.

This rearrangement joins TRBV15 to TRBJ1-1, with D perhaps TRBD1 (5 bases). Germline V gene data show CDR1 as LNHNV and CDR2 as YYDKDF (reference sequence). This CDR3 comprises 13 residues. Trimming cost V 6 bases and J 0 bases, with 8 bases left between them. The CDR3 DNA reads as TGTGCCACCAGTCTGGGGGTGAACACTGAAGCTTTCTTT. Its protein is CATSLGVNTEAFF.

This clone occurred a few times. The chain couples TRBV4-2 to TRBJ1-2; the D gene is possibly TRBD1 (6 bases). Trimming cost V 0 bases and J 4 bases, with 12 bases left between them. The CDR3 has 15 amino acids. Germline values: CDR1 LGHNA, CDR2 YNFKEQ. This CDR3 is CASSQETGASYGYTF. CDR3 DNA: TGTGCCAGCAGCCAAGAGACGGGGGCGTCCTATGGCTACACCTTC.

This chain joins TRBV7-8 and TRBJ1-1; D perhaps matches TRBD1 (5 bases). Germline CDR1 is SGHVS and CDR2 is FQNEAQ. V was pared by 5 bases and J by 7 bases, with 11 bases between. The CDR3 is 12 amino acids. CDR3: CASSRARDEAFF. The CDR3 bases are TGTGCCAGCAGCCGGGCCAGGGATGAAGCTTTCTTT.

Here the CDR3 reads CASSPSPTGLDTQYF. The CDR3 coding sequence is TGCGCCAGCAGCCCAAGCCCAACAGGGTTAGATACGCAGTATTTT. This chain connects TRBV4-3 to TRBJ2-3, with D perhaps TRBD1 (6 bases). Trimming took 4 bases from V and 5 from J, leaving 16 bases between them. Looked up from germline, CDR1 is LGHNA and CDR2 is YSLEER. The CDR3 has 15 amino acids.

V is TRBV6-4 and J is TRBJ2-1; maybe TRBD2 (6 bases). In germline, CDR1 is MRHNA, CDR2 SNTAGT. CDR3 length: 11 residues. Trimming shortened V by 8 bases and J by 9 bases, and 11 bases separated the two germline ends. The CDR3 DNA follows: TGTGCCAGCGGGGACTTATTTGAGCAGTTCTTC. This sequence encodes CASGDLFEQFF.

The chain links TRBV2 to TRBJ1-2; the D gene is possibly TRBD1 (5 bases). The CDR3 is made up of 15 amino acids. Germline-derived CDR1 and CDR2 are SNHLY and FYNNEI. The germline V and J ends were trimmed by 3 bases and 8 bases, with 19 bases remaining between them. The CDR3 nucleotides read TGTGCCAGCAGTGAGACCGGGACCCCGTCCTCGGGCTACACCTTC. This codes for CASSETGTPSSGYTF. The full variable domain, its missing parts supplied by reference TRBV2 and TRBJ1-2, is EPEVTQTPSHQVTQMGQEVILRCVPISNHLYFYWYRQILGQKVEFLVSFYNNEISEKSEIFDDQFSVERPDGSNFTLKIRSTKLEDSAMYFCASSETGTPSSGYTFGSGTRLTVV.

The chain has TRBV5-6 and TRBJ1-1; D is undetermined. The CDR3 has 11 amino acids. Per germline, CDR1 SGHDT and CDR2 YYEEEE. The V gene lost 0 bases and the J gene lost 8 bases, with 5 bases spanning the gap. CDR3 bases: TGTGCCAGCAGCTTGGAAAGGGAAGCTTTCTTT. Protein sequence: CASSLEREAFF.

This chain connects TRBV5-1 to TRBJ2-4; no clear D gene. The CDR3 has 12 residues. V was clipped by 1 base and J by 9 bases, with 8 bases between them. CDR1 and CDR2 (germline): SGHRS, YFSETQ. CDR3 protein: CASSLKGSIQYF. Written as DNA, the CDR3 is TGCGCCAGCAGCTTGAAGGGCAGCATTCAGTACTTC.

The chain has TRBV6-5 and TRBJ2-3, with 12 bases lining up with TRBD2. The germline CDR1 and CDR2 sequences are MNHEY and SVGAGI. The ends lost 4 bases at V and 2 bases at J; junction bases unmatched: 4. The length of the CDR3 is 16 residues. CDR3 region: CASSSRTSGATDTQYF. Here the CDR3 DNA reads TGTGCCAGCAGTTCCAGGACTAGCGGGGCCACAGATACGCAGTATTTT.

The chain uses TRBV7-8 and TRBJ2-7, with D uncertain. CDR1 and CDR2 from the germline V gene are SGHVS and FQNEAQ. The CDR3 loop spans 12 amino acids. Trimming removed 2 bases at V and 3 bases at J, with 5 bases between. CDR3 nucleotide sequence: TGTGCCAGCAGCTTAAGAGACTACGAGCAGTACTTC. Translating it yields CASSLRDYEQYF. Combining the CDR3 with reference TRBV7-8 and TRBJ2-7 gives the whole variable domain GAGVSQSPRYKVAKRGQDVALRCDPISGHVSLFWYQQALGQGPEFLTYFQNEAQLDKSGLPSDRFFAERPEGSVSTLKIQRTQQEDSAVYLCASSLRDYEQYFGPGTRLTVT.

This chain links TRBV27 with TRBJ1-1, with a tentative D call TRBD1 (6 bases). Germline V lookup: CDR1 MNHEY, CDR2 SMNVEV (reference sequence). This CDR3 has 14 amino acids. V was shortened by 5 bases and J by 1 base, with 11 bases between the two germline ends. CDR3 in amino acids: CASSNREGNTEAFF. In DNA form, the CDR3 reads TGTGCCAGCAGTAACAGGGAAGGGAACACTGAAGCTTTCTTT.

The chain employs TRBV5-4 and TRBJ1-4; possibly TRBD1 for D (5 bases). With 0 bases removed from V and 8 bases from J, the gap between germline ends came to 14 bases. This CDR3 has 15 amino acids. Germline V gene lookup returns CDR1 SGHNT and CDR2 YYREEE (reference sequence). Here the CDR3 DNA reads TGTGCCAGCAGCTTGGCCGGGACTCCACTCGAAAAACTGTTTTTT. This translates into CASSLAGTPLEKLFF.

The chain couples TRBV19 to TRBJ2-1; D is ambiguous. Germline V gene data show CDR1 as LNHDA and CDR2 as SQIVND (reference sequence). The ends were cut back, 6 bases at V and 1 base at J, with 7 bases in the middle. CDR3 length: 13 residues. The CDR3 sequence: CASSTSSYNEQFF. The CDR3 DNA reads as TGTGCCAGTAGCACAAGTTCCTACAATGAGCAGTTCTTC.

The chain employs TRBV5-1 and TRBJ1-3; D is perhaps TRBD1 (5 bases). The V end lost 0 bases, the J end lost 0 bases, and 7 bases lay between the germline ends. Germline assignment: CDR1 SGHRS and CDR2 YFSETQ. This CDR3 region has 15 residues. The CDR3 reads CASSLEGSSGNTIYF. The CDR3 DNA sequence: TGCGCCAGCAGCTTGGAGGGGAGCTCTGGAAACACCATATATTTT.